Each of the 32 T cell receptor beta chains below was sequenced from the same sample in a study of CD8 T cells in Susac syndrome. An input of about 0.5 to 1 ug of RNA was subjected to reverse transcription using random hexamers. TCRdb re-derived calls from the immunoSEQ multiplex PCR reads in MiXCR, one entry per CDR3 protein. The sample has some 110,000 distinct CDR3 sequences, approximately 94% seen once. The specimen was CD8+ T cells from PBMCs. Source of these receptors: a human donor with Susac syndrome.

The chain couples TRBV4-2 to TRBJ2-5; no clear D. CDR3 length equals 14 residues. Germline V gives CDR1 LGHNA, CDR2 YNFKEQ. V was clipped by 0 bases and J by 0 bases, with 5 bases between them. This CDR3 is CASSQESNQETQYF. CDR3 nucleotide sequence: TGTGCCAGCAGCCAAGAGTCTAACCAAGAGACCCAGTACTTC.

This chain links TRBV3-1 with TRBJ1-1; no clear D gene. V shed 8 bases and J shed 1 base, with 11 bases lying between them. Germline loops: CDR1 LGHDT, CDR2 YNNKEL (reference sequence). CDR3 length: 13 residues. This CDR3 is CASAVVGNTEAFF. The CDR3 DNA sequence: TGTGCCAGCGCGGTGGTTGGGAACACTGAAGCTTTCTTT.

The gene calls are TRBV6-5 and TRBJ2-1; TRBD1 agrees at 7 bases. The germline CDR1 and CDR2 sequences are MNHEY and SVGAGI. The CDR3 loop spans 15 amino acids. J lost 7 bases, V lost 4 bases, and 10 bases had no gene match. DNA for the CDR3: TGTGCCAGCAGTTCCTCGCCGGGACAGTTTAATGAGCAGTTCTTC. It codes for CASSSSPGQFNEQFF.

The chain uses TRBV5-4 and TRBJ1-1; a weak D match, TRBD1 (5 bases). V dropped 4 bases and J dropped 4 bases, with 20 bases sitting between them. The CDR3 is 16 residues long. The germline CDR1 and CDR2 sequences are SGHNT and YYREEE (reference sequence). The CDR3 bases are TGTGCCAGCAGCCCCAGCCAGTCGACAGTGCGCACTGAAGCTTTCTTT. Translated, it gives CASSPSQSTVRTEAFF.

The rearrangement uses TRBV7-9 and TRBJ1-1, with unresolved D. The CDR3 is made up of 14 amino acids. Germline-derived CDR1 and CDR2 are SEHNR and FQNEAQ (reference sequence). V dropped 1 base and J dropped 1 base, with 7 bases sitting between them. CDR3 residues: CASSLVRGNTEAFF. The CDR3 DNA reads TGTGCCAGCAGCTTAGTCCGGGGGAACACTGAAGCTTTCTTT.

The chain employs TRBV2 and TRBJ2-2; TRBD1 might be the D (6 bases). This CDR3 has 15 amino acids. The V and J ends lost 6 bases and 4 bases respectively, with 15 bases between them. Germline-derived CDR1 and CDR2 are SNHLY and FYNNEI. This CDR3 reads CASSPYMGATGELFF. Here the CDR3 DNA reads TGTGCCAGCAGCCCCTATATGGGGGCCACCGGGGAGCTGTTTTTT.

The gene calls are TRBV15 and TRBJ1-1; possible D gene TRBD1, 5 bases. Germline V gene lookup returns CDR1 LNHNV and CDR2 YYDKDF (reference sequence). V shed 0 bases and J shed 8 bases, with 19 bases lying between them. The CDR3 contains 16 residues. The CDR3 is CATSRDLVQAVGEAFF. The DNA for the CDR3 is TGTGCCACCAGCAGAGATCTGGTACAGGCGGTTGGGGAAGCTTTCTTT.

The CDR3 DNA reads TGCAGTGCTGATCAGGGTTATCCCAATGAGCAGTTCTTC. Translated, it gives CSADQGYPNEQFF. The gene calls are TRBV20-1 and TRBJ2-1; weak D call: TRBD1 (5 bases). The CDR3 totals 13 residues. Trimming left V 5 bases short and J 6 bases short, with 14 bases between. Germline CDR1 reads DFQATT; CDR2 reads SNEGSKA (reference sequence).

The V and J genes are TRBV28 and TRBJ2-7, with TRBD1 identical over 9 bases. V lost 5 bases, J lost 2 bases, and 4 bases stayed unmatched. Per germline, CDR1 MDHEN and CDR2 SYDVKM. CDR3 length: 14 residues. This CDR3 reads CASSLTGGPYEQYF. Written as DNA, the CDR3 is TGTGCCAGCAGTCTAACAGGGGGCCCCTACGAGCAGTACTTC. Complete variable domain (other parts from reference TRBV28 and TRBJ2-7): DVKVTQSSRYLVKRTGEKVFLECVQDMDHENMFWYRQDPGLGLRLIYFSYDVKMKEKGDIPEGYSVSREKKERFSLILESASTNQTSMYLCASSLTGGPYEQYFGPGTRLTVT.

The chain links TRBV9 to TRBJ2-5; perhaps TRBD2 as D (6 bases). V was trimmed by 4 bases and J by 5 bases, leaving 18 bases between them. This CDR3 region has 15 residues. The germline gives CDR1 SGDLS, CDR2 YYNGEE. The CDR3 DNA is TGTGCCAGCAGCCACGAGGCTAGCGAGAGGGAGACCCAGTACTTC. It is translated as CASSHEASERETQYF.

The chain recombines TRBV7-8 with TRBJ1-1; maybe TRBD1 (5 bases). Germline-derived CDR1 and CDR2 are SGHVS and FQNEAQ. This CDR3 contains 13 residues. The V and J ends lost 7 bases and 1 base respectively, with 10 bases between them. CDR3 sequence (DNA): TGTGCCAGCACCGGGGGGACGAACACTGAAGCTTTCTTT. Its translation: CASTGGTNTEAFF.

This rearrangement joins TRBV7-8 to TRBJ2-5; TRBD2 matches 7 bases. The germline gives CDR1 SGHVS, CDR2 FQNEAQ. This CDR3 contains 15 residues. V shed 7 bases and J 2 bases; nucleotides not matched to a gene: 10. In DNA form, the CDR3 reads TGTGCCAGCACCCGTTTCGCGGGGGAGCAAGAGACCCAGTACTTC. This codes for CASTRFAGEQETQYF.

CDR3 sequence reads: CASSLAPVSSYNEQFF. The CDR3 DNA is TGTGCCAGCAGCTTGGCCCCGGTAAGCTCCTACAATGAGCAGTTCTTC. This rearrangement joins TRBV5-4 to TRBJ2-1, with D hard to call. The CDR3 is made up of 16 amino acids. The V end lost 0 bases, the J end lost 0 bases, and 10 bases lay between the germline ends. In germline, CDR1 is SGHNT, CDR2 YYREEE (reference sequence). Together with reference TRBV5-4 and TRBJ2-1, the CDR3 gives the full variable domain: ETGVTQSPTHLIKTRGQQVTLRCSSQSGHNTVSWYQQALGQGPQFIFQYYREEENGRGNFPPRFSGLQFPNYSSELNVNALELDDSALYLCASSLAPVSSYNEQFFGPGTRLTVL.

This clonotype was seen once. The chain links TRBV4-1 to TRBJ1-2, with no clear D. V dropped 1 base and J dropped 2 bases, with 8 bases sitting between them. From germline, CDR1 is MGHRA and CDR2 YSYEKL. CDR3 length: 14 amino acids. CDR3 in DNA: TGCGCCAGCAGCCAAGTAAGCGAAAACTATGGCTACACCTTC. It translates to CASSQVSENYGYTF.

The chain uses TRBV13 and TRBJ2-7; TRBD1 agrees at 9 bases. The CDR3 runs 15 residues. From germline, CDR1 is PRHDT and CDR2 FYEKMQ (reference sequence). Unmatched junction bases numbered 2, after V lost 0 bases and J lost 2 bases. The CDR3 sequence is CASSLGTGGTYEQYF. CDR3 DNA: TGTGCCAGCAGCTTAGGCACAGGGGGCACCTACGAGCAGTACTTC.

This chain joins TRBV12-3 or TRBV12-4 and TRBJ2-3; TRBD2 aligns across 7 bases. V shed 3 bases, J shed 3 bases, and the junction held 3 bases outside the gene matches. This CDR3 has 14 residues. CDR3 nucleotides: TGTGCCAGCAGTTTCACCGGGGGGACAGATACGCAGTATTTT. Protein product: CASSFTGGTDTQYF.

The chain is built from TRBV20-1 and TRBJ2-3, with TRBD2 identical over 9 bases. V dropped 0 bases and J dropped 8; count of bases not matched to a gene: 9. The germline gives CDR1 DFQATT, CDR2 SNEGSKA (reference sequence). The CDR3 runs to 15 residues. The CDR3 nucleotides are TGCAGTGCTAGAGAGTTTGCGGGGGGGGGAGGTACGCAGTATTTT. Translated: CSAREFAGGGGTQYF.

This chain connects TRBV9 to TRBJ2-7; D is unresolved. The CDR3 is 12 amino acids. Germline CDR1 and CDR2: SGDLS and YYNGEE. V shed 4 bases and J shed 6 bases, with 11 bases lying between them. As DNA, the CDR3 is TGTGCCAGCAGCCCAGGCGGATCCGAGCAGTACTTC. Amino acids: CASSPGGSEQYF.

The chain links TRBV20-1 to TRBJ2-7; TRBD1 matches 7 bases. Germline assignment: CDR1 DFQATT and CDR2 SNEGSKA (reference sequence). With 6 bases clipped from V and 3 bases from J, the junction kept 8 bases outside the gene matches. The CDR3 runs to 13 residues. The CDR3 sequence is CSAIPGQNYEQYF. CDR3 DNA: TGCAGTGCCATCCCGGGACAGAACTACGAGCAGTACTTC.

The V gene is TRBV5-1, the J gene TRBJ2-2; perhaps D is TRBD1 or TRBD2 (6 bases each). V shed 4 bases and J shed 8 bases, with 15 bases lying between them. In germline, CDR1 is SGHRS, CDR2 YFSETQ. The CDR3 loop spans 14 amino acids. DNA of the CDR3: TGCGCCAGCAGCGGCGGGACATACGTGGGGGAGCTGTTTTTT. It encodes CASSGGTYVGELFF.

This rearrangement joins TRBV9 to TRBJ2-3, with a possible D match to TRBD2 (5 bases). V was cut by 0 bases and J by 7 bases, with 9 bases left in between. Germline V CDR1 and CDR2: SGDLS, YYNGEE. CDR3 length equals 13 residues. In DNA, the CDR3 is TGTGCCAGCAGCGTAGGACGGGAAAATACGCAGTATTTT. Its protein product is CASSVGRENTQYF.

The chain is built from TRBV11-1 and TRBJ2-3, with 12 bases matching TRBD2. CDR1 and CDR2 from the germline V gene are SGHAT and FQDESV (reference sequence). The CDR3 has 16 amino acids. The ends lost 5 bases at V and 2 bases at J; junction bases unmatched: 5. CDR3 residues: CASSRLAGVTTDTQYF. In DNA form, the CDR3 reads TGTGCCAGCAGCCGACTAGCGGGGGTTACCACAGATACGCAGTATTTT.

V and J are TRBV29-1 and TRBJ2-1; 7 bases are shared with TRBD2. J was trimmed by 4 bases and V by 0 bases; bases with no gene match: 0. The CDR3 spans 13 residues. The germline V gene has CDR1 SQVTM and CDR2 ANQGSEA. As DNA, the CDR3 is TGCAGCGTTGAAGACGGGGGGTACAATGAGCAGTTCTTC. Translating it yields CSVEDGGYNEQFF.

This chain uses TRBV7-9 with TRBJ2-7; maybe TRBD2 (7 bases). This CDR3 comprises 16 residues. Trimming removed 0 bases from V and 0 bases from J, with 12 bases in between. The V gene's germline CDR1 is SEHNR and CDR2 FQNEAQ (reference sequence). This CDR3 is CASSLAGGASSYEQYF. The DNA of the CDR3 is TGTGCCAGCAGCTTAGCAGGGGGGGCGAGCTCCTACGAGCAGTACTTC.

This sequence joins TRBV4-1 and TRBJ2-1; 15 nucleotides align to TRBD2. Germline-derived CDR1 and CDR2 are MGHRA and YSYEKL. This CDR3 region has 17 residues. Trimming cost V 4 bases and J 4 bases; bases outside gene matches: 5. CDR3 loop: CASSRTSGGAEYNEQFF. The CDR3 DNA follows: TGCGCCAGCAGCCGGACTAGCGGGGGGGCGGAATACAATGAGCAGTTCTTC.

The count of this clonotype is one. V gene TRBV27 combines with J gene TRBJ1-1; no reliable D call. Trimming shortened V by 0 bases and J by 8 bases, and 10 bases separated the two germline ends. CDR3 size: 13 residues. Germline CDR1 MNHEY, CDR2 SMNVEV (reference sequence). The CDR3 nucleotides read TGTGCCAGCAGTTTATCCCAGACGACAGAAGCTTTCTTT. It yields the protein CASSLSQTTEAFF.

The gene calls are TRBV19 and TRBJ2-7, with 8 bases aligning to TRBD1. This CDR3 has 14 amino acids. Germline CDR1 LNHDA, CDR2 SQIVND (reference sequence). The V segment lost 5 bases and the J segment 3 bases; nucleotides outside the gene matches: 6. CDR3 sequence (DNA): TGTGCCAGTAGTCCGTGGACAGGGAACTACGAGCAGTACTTC. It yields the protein CASSPWTGNYEQYF. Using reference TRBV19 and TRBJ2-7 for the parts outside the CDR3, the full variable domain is DGGITQSPKYLFRKEGQNVTLSCEQNLNHDAMYWYRQDPGQGLRLIYYSQIVNDFQKGDIAEGYSVSREKKESFPLTVTSAQKNPTAFYLCASSPWTGNYEQYFGPGTRLTVT.

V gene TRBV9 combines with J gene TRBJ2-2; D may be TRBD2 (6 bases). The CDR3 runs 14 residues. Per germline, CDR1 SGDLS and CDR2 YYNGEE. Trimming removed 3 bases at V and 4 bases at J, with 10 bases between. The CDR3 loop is CASSDGGVTGELFF. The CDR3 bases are TGTGCCAGCAGCGACGGAGGGGTCACCGGGGAGCTGTTTTTT.

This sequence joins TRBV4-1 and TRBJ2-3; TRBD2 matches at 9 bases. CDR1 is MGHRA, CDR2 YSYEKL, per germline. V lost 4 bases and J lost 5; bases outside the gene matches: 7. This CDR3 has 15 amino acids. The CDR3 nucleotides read TGCGCCAGCAGCCCTCGAGCGGGGGGTATAGATACGCAGTATTTT. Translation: CASSPRAGGIDTQYF.

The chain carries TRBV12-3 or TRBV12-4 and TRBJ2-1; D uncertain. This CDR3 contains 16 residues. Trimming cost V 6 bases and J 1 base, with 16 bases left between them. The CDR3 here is CASSPGLLSSYNEQFF. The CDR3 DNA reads TGTGCCAGCAGCCCAGGCCTTTTGAGTTCCTACAATGAGCAGTTCTTC.

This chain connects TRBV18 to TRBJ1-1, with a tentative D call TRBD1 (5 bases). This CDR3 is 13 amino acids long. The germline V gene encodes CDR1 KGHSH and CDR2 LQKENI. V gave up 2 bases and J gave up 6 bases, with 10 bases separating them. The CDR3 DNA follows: TGTGCCAGCTCACCAGGGGGTTTCCCTGAAGCTTTCTTT. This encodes CASSPGGFPEAFF.

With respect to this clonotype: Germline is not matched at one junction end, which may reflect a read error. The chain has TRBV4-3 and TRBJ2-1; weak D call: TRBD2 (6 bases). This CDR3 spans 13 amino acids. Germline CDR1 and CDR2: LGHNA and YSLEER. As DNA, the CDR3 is TGCGCCAGCAGCCCGACAACTAGCAATCAGCAGTTCTTC. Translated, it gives CASSPTTSNQQFF.